This T cell receptor beta chain was sequenced for a study of PD-1 blockade in mismatch repair-deficient tumors. On the study more broadly: All were previously treated, progressing patients with 12 mismatch repair-deficient cancer types.

Assay used: immunoSEQ multiplex PCR; TCRdb lists only in-frame clones, some missing. This table has about 9,200 clones, over 75% appearing once. Deletions cut 4 bases from V and 0 bases from J, with 7 bases between. The CDR3 consists of 13 residues. CDR1 is SNHLY and CDR2 is FYNNEI in the germline V gene. Time point given: roughly ten-day in vitro stimulation with candidate mutation-associated neoantigen peptide 1. Every patient had mismatch repair deficiency by PCR or immunohistochemistry. About seven ELISpot-reactive neoantigen peptides each drove an approximately 10-day in vitro stimulation. Clone fold changes were calculated against an identical culture without peptide. This clone was observed a few times. Its antigen is not identified.

The V call is TRBV2, the J call TRBJ2-7, with a weak D call TRBD1 (6 bases). The sequence came from an adult with mismatch repair-deficient cancer. The source was cells cultured in vitro, collected from a patient treated with pembrolizumab. The CDR3 nucleotides read TGTGCCAGCAGTGGGGACAACTCCTACGAGCAGTACTTC. This codes for CASSGDNSYEQYF.